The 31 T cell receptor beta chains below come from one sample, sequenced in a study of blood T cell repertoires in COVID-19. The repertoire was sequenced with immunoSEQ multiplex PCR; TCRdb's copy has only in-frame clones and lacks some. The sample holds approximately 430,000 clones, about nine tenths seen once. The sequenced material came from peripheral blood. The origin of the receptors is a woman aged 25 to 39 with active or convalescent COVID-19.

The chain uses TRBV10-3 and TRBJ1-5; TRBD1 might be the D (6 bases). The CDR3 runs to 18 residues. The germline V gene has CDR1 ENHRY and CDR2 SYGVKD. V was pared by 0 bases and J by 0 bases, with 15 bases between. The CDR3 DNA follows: TGTGCCATCAGTGAGTCGGCAGGGGCCGAGTATAGCAATCAGCCCCAGCATTTT. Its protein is CAISESAGAEYSNQPQHF.

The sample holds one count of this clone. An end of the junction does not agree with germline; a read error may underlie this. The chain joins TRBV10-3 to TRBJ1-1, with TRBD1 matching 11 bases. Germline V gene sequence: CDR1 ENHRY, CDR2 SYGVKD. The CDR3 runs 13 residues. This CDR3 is CAISDRTGGPCSF. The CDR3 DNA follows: TGTGCCATCAGTGATAGGACAGGGGGCCCGTGCAGCTTT.

This CDR3 reads CATSTGWYGYTF. In DNA form, the CDR3 reads TGTGCCACCAGCACGGGATGGTATGGCTACACCTTC. The chain combines TRBV15 with TRBJ1-2; D gene unclear. The CDR3 is made up of 12 amino acids. CDR1 and CDR2 (germline): LNHNV, YYDKDF (reference sequence). Trimming removed 4 bases at V and 5 bases at J, with 8 bases between.

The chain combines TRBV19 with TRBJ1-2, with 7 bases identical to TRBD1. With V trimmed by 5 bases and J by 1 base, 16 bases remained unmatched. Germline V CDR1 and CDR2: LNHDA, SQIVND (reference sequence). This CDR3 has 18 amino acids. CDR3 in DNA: TGTGCCAGTAGTTCCGACCATATAGGGACAGCTCTTAACTATGGCTACACCTTC. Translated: CASSSDHIGTALNYGYTF.

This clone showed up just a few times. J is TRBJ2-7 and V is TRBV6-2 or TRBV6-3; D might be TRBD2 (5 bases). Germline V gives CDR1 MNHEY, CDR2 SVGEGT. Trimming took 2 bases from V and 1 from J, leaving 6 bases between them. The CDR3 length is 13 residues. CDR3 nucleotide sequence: TGTGCCAGCAGTTACCCGGGGTCCTACGAGCAGTACTTC. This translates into CASSYPGSYEQYF.

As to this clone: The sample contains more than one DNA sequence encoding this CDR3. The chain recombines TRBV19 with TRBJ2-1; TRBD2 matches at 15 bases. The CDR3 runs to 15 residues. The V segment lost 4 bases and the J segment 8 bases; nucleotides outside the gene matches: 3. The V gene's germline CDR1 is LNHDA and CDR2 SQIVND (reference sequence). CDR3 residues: CASSTGLAGGDEQFF. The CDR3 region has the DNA TGTGCCAGTAGTACCGGACTAGCGGGAGGGGATGAGCAGTTCTTC.

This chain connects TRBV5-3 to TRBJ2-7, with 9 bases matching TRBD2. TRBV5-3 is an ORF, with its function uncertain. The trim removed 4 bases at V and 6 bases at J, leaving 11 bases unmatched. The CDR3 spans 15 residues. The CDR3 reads CARSLLLREGREQYF. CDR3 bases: TGTGCCAGAAGCCTCCTATTGCGGGAGGGCCGCGAGCAGTACTTC.

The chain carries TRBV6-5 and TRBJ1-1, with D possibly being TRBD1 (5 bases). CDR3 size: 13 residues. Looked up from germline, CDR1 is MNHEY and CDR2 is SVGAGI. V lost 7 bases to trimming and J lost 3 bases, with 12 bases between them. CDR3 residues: CASTLTEYTEAFF. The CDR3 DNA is TGTGCCAGCACCTTGACAGAGTACACTGAAGCTTTCTTT.

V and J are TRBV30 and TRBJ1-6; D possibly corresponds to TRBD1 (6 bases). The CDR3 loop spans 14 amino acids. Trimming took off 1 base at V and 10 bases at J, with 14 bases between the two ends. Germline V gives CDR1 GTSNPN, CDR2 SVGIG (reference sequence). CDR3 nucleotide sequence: TGTGCCTGGAGTGGCCCGGGGGGCAGATCACCCCTCCACTTT. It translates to CAWSGPGGRSPLHF.

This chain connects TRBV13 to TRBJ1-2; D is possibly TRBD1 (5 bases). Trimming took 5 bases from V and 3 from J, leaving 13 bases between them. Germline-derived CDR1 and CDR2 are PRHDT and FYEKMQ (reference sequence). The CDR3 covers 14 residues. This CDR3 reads CASSHRTRHYGYTF. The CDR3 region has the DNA TGTGCCAGCAGCCATAGGACACGCCACTATGGCTACACCTTC.

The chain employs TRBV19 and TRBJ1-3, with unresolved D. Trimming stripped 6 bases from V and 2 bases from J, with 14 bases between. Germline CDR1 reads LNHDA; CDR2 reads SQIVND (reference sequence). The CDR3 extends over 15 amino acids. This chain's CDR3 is CASSPGGEAGNTIYF. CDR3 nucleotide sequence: TGTGCCAGTAGCCCCGGCGGGGAGGCTGGAAACACCATATATTTT.

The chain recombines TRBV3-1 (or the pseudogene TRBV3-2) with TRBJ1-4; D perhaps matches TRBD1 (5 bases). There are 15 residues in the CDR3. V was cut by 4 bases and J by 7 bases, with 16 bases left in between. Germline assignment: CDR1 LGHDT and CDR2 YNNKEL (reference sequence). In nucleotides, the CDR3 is TGTGCCAGCAGCCCCCAGGGCGACCCGGGTGAAAAACTGTTTTTT. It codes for CASSPQGDPGEKLFF.

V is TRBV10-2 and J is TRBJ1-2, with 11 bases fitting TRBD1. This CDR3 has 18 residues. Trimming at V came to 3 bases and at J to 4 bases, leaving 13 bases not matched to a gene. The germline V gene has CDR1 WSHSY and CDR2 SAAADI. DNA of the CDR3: TGCGCCAGCAGTGAAACCGGGACAGGGGGAGGAACCCTCTATGGCTACACCTTC. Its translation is CASSETGTGGGTLYGYTF.

The CDR3: CASSEGTGTYSNQPQHF. The CDR3 nucleotides are TGTGCCAGCAGTGAGGGGACAGGGACCTATAGCAATCAGCCCCAGCATTTT. V usage is TRBV6-1 and J usage is TRBJ1-5; 9 bases agree with TRBD1. The ends lost 3 bases at V and 0 bases at J; junction bases unmatched: 6. The CDR3 spans 17 residues. Germline V gene data show CDR1 as MNHNS and CDR2 as SASEGT.

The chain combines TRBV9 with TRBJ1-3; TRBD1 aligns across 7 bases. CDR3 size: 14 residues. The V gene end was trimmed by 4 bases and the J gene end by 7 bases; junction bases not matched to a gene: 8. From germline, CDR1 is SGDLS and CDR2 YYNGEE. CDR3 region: CASSNRDSANTIYF. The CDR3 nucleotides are TGTGCCAGCAGCAACCGGGACAGTGCGAACACCATATATTTT.

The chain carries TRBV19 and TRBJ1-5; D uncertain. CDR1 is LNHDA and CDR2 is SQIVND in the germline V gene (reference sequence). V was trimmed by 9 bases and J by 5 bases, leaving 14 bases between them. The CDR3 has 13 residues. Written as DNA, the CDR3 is TGTGCCAGCGCGATGAGCCTGGATCAGCCCCAGCATTTT. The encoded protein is CASAMSLDQPQHF.

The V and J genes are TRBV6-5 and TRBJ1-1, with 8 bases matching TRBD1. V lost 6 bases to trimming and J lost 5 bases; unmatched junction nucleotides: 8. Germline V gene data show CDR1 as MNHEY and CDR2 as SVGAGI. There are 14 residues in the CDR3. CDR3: CASSQTGVRTEAFF. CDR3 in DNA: TGTGCCAGCAGCCAGACAGGGGTTAGAACTGAAGCTTTCTTT.

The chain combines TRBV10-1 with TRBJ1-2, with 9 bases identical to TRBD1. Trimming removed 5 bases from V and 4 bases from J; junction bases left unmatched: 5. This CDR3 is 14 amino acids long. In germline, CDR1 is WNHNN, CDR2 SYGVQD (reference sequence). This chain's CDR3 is CASSPGQGSYGYTF. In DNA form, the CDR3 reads TGCGCCAGCAGTCCAGGACAGGGGTCCTATGGCTACACCTTC.

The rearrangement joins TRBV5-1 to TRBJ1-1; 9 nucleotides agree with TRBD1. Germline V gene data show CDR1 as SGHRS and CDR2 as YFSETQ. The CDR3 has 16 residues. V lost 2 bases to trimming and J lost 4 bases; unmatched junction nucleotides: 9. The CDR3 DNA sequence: TGCGCCAGCAGCTTTTACAGGGGGCTGGGAGCCACTGAAGCTTTCTTT. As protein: CASSFYRGLGATEAFF.

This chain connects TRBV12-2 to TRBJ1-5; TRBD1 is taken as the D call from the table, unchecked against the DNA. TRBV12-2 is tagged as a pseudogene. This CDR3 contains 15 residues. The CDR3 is CASRWDMSGVQPQHF. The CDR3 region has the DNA TGTGCAAGTCGTTGGGACATGTCAGGGGTTCAGCCCCAGCATTTT.

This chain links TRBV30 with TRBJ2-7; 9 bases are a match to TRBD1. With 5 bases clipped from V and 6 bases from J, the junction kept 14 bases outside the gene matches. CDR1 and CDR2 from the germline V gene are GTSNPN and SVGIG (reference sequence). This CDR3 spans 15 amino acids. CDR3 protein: CAWDNRGLLVGEQYF. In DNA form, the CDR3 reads TGTGCCTGGGACAACAGGGGGCTCCTTGTGGGCGAGCAGTACTTC.

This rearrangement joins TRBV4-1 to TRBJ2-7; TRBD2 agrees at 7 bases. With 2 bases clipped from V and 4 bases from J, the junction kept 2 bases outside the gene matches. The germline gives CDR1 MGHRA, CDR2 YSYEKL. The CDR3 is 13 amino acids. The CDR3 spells CASSQSGDYEQYF. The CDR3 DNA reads TGCGCCAGCAGCCAAAGCGGGGATTACGAGCAGTACTTC.

The CDR3 DNA sequence: TGTGCCACCAGCCATCGGGACAATTTATACAATGAGCAGTTCTTC. It is translated as CATSHRDNLYNEQFF. The genes are TRBV24-1 and TRBJ2-1, with D tentatively TRBD1 (6 bases). Germline V gives CDR1 KGHDR, CDR2 SFDVKD. V lost 7 bases and J 4 bases, leaving 16 bases between the germline ends. The CDR3 consists of 15 residues.

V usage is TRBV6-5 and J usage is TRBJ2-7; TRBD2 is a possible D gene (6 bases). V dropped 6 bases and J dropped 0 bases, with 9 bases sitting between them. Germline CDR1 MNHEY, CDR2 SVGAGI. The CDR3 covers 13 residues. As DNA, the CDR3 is TGTGCCAGCAGGGGCGGGACCTCCTACGAGCAGTACTTC. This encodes CASRGGTSYEQYF.

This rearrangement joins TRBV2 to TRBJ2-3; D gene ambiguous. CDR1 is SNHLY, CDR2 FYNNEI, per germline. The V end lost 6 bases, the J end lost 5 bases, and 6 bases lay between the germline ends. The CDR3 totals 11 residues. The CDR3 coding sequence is TGTGCCAGCAGGGGCGAAGATACGCAGTATTTT. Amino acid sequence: CASRGEDTQYF.

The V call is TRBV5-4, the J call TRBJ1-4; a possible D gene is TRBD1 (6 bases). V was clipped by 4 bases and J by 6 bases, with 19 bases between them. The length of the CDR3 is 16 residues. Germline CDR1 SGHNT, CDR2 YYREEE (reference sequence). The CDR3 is CASSKRFQGMDEKLFF. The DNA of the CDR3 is TGTGCCAGCAGCAAAAGGTTTCAGGGGATGGATGAAAAACTGTTTTTT. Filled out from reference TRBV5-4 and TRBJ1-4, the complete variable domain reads ETGVTQSPTHLIKTRGQQVTLRCSSQSGHNTVSWYQQALGQGPQFIFQYYREEENGRGNFPPRFSGLQFPNYSSELNVNALELDDSALYLCASSKRFQGMDEKLFFGSGTQLSVL.

The CDR3 nucleotides are TGTGCCAGCAGCTTAGCTCTATCAAGCTACACCTTC. This sequence encodes CASSLALSSYTF. The chain has TRBV7-2 and TRBJ1-2, with D hard to call. Germline values: CDR1 SGHTA, CDR2 FQGNSA. The CDR3 consists of 12 residues. Trimming shortened V by 0 bases and J by 9 bases, and 8 bases separated the two germline ends.

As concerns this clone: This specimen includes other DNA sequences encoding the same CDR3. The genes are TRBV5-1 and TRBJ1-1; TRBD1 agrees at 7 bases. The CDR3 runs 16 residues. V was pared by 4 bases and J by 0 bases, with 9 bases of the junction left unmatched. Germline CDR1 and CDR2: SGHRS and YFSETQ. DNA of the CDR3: TGCGCCAGCAGCGTAGGGCAGGGGGTGATGAACACTGAAGCTTTCTTT. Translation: CASSVGQGVMNTEAFF. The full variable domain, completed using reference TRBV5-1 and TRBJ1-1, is KAGVTQTPRYLIKTRGQQVTLSCSPISGHRSVSWYQQTPGQGLQFLFEYFSETQRNKGNFPGRFSGRQFSNSRSEMNVSTLELGDSALYLCASSVGQGVMNTEAFFGQGTRLTVV.

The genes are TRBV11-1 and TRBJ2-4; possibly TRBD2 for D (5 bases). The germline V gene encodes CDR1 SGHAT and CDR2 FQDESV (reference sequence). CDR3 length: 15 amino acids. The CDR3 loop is CGTGWTRVVKNIQYF. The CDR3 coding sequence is TGTGGCACGGGGTGGACCCGAGTGGTCAAAAACATTCAGTACTTC.

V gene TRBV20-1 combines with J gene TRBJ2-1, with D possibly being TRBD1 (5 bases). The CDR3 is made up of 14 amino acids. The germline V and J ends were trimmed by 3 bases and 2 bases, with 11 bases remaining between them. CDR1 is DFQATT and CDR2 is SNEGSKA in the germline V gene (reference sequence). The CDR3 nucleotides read TGCAGTGCTAGTAAGGGGTCCGCCTACAATGAGCAGTTCTTC. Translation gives CSASKGSAYNEQFF.

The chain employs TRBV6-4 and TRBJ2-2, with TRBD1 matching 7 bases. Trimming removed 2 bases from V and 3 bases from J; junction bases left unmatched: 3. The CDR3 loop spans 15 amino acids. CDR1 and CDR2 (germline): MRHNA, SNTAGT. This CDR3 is CASSDRDRHTGELFF. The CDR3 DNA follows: TGTGCCAGCAGTGACCGGGACAGACACACCGGGGAGCTGTTTTTT.